The 24 T cell receptor beta chains given below trace back to one sample, sequenced in a study of T cells in Graves' hyperthyroidism and ophthalmopathy. The investigators amplified TCR beta CDR3 regions from RNA transcripts. First-round RT-PCR targeting the TCR CDR3 was performed with the HTBI primer set. TCRdb itself ran the multiplex PCR reads through MiXCR, one entry per CDR3 protein. In the table there are hundreds of thousands of distinct CDR3 sequences, 45% of which are singletons. Sequenced material: peripheral blood or thyroid tissue (not recorded which). The receptors come from an adult man with Graves' disease, either hyperthyroidism or ophthalmopathy (not recorded which).

The chain links TRBV6-1 to TRBJ2-2; D is perhaps TRBD2 (5 bases). With 6 bases removed from V and 7 bases from J, the gap between germline ends came to 12 bases. The CDR3 is made up of 13 amino acids. CDR1 MNHNS and CDR2 SASEGT come from the germline V gene. The CDR3: CASSRPRDGELFF. The CDR3 DNA follows: TGTGCCAGCAGCCGCCCGAGGGACGGGGAGCTGTTTTTT.

For this clonotype: An end of the junction differs from the germline gene, which may be a read error. V and J are TRBV10-3 and TRBJ2-6, with D perhaps matching TRBD1 (5 bases). The CDR3 consists of 17 residues. The germline V gene has CDR1 ENHRY and CDR2 SYGVKD. As DNA, the CDR3 is TGTGCCAGCAGTTACGGGTTCGACAGCTCTGGGGCCAACGTCCTGACTTTC. Encoded protein: CASSYGFDSSGANVLTF.

This clonotype has a count of ten or more. The rearrangement uses TRBV7-9 and TRBJ1-3; D gene uncertain. The germline gives CDR1 SEHNR, CDR2 FQNEAQ (reference sequence). This CDR3 is built from 13 residues. V was cut by 7 bases and J by 4 bases, with 11 bases left in between. CDR3 bases: TGTGCCAGCAACCTGGGAGGGGGAAACACCATATATTTT. Its translation: CASNLGGGNTIYF.

Worth noting for this clonotype: The junction does not match germline at one end; this may be a read error. V usage is TRBV29-1 and J usage is TRBJ2-7; 8 bases agree with TRBD1. This CDR3 has 10 amino acids. Germline V gene lookup returns CDR1 SQVTM and CDR2 ANQGSEA. In DNA form, the CDR3 reads TGCAGCGCAGGGGACAGGCCCGGTGTCTTC. This gives the protein CSAGDRPGVF.

The CDR3 is CASSPTLKTDDYGYTF. The CDR3 region has the DNA TGTGCCAGCAGCCCAACCTTAAAAACGGATGACTATGGCTACACCTTC. This chain links TRBV5-4 with TRBJ1-2; no firm D call. Germline V gene data show CDR1 as SGHNT and CDR2 as YYREEE (reference sequence). This CDR3 spans 16 amino acids. Trimming cost V 4 bases and J 3 bases, with 19 bases left between them.

This clonotype was detected a few times. The chain uses TRBV9 and TRBJ1-3, with TRBD1 as a possible D gene (5 bases). Trimming shortened V by 3 bases and J by 4 bases, and 14 bases separated the two germline ends. The CDR3 covers 15 residues. Per the germline V gene, CDR1 is SGDLS and CDR2 is YYNGEE. CDR3 in amino acids: CASSASGASGNTIYF. CDR3 bases: TGTGCCAGCAGCGCGTCCGGGGCTTCCGGAAACACCATATATTTT.

The chain uses TRBV19 and TRBJ1-4; D gene ambiguous. Germline-derived CDR1 and CDR2 are LNHDA and SQIVND (reference sequence). The CDR3 runs to 19 residues. The V end lost 3 bases, the J end lost 0 bases, and 20 bases lay between the germline ends. The CDR3 DNA is TGTGCCAGTAGTATCATCGGATCGTTCGGCCATCCAACTAATGAAAAACTGTTTTTT. This sequence encodes CASSIIGSFGHPTNEKLFF. Variable domain in full (rest from reference TRBV19 and TRBJ1-4): DGGITQSPKYLFRKEGQNVTLSCEQNLNHDAMYWYRQDPGQGLRLIYYSQIVNDFQKGDIAEGYSVSREKKESFPLTVTSAQKNPTAFYLCASSIIGSFGHPTNEKLFFGSGTQLSVL.

Many counts were recorded for this clonotype. The rearrangement links TRBV29-1 to TRBJ2-2, with TRBD1 matching over 8 bases. This CDR3 contains 14 residues. J lost 1 base, V lost 3 bases, and 1 base had no gene match. Germline V gives CDR1 SQVTM, CDR2 ANQGSEA. As DNA, the CDR3 is TGCAGCGTTGACGGGACAGGGAACACCGGGGAGCTGTTTTTT. Amino acid sequence: CSVDGTGNTGELFF.

The chain carries TRBV7-2 and TRBJ1-2; D might be TRBD1 (5 bases). V shed 5 bases and J shed 7 bases, with 26 bases lying between them. The CDR3 length is 17 residues. CDR1 and CDR2 from the germline V gene are SGHTA and FQGNSA. For the CDR3, the DNA is TGTGCCAGCAGCGAAGATTCGGTATTCGCGCGGGACTGTGGCTACACCTTC. Protein sequence: CASSEDSVFARDCGYTF.

J is TRBJ1-4 and V is TRBV7-2; TRBD1 might be the D (5 bases). The CDR3 covers 17 residues. Trimming took 1 base from V and 3 from J, leaving 15 bases between them. Germline assignment: CDR1 SGHTA and CDR2 FQGNSA. The CDR3 loop is CASSLGAGLLPNEKLFF. CDR3 DNA: TGTGCCAGCAGCTTAGGGGCAGGGCTTCTCCCTAATGAAAAACTGTTTTTT.

The rearrangement links TRBV7-9 to TRBJ1-6; a possible D gene is TRBD1 (5 bases). Germline V CDR1 and CDR2: SEHNR, FQNEAQ (reference sequence). V was clipped by 6 bases and J by 6 bases, with 12 bases between them. This CDR3 contains 14 residues. The CDR3 sequence is CASSWGDVNSPLHF. The DNA for the CDR3 is TGTGCCAGCAGTTGGGGGGATGTTAATTCACCCCTCCACTTT.

A note on this clonotype: This sequence may be a read error, since a much larger clone differs from it by one base. The chain links TRBV7-8 to TRBJ2-5, with 14 bases matching TRBD2. V shed 5 bases, J shed 5 bases, and the junction held 13 bases outside the gene matches. The CDR3 runs to 18 residues. CDR1 is SGHVS and CDR2 is FQNEAQ in the germline V gene. CDR3 bases: TGTGCCAGCAGCCCGGGGACTAGCGGGGGCACCTGGACGGAGACCCAGTACTTC. This codes for CASSPGTSGGTWTETQYF.

The V gene is TRBV12-3 or TRBV12-4, the J gene TRBJ1-1; D gene unclear. This CDR3 region has 14 residues. V was clipped by 6 bases and J by 1 base, with 12 bases between them. The CDR3 loop is CASRRRRSNTEAFF. The CDR3 region has the DNA TGTGCCAGCAGGCGGCGACGTTCGAACACTGAAGCTTTCTTT.

The chain joins TRBV6-5 to TRBJ2-7, with TRBD2 matching 10 bases. There are 13 residues in the CDR3. V lost 5 bases and J lost 8; bases outside the gene matches: 6. CDR1 is MNHEY and CDR2 is SVGAGI in the germline V gene. CDR3 in DNA: TGTGCCAGCAGTCCCGGGACTAGCGAGAAGCAGTACTTC. It codes for CASSPGTSEKQYF.

Comments on this clonotype: A much larger clone sits a single nucleotide away, making a read error possible. The gene calls are TRBV7-9 and TRBJ1-1; perhaps TRBD1 as D (5 bases). The CDR3 spans 18 residues. Trimming stripped 0 bases from V and 1 base from J, with 18 bases between. CDR1 is SEHNR and CDR2 is FQNEAQ in the germline V gene (reference sequence). In DNA form, the CDR3 reads TGTGCCAGCAGCTTAGCGGGAGGGGCAGGGCGGAAGAACACTGAAGCTTTCTTT. Amino acid sequence: CASSLAGGAGRKNTEAFF.

This clonotype was seen repeatedly, ten times or more. CDR3 in DNA: TGTGCCAGCAGACGGACAGGGGGTGGTCAGCCCCAGCATTTT. Protein product: CASRRTGGGQPQHF. The chain has TRBV2 and TRBJ1-5, with 10 bases that match TRBD1. CDR1 is SNHLY and CDR2 is FYNNEI in the germline V gene. CDR3 length: 14 amino acids. V dropped 6 bases and J dropped 6; count of bases not matched to a gene: 5.

Turning to this clonotype: This CDR3 is missing its conserved last phenylalanine or tryptophan, likely due to a read error. The limits of the CDR3 on the DNA are not certain, so only TCRdb's listed CDR3 is given. CDR3 sequence: CASSEARQASY. This chain joins TRBV2 and TRBJ1-1. The CDR3 is 11 amino acids long, termini counted. CDR1 and CDR2 from the germline V gene are SNHLY and FYNNEI.

J is TRBJ1-5 and V is TRBV20-1; D is unresolved. The V gene's germline CDR1 is DFQATT and CDR2 SNEGSKA (reference sequence). The CDR3 consists of 17 residues. With 4 bases removed from V and 5 bases from J, the gap between germline ends came to 24 bases. The DNA for the CDR3 is TGCAGTGCTATCCTTACGAGGGAGGTCAATCTATATCAGCCCCAGCATTTT. It is translated as CSAILTREVNLYQPQHF.

Only a few counts were recorded for this clonotype. The CDR3: CASGTGTKSTGELFF. The CDR3 nucleotides are TGTGCCAGCGGAACCGGGACTAAATCCACCGGGGAGCTGTTTTTT. The chain has TRBV25-1 and TRBJ2-2, with 7 positions matching TRBD2. Trimming at V came to 8 bases and at J to 4 bases, leaving 10 bases not matched to a gene. CDR1 and CDR2 (germline): MGHDK, SYGVNS. The CDR3 is made up of 15 amino acids.

A remark on this clonotype: One base away lies a much larger clone, so this may be a sequencing read error. The V gene is TRBV7-4, the J gene TRBJ1-1; no clear D. V dropped 5 bases and J dropped 4 bases, with 17 bases sitting between them. CDR3 length equals 15 residues. CDR1 and CDR2 (germline): SGHVT, SQSDAQ. The CDR3 reads CASSIGGKVSTEAFF. Here the CDR3 DNA reads TGTGCCAGCAGCATCGGAGGGAAAGTGAGCACTGAAGCTTTCTTT. Combining the CDR3 with reference TRBV7-4 and TRBJ1-1 gives the whole variable domain GAGVSQSPRYKVAKRGRDVALRCDSISGHVTLYWYRQTLGQGSEVLTYSQSDAQRDKSGRPSGRFSAERPERSVSTLKIQRTEQGDSAVYLCASSIGGKVSTEAFFGQGTRLTVV.

This clonotype was seen only once. An end of the junction differs from the germline gene, which may be a read error. CDR3 residues: CASSLTGERDEKLFF. DNA of the CDR3: TGTGCCAGCAGCTTGACAGGGGAGCGCGATGAAAAACTGTTTTTT. This sequence joins TRBV5-1 and TRBJ1-4; 8 bases match TRBD1. This CDR3 has 15 amino acids. Germline V CDR1 and CDR2: SGHRS, YFSETQ.

Notes on this clonotype: This may come from a read error, since a much larger clone is one base off. This chain joins TRBV2 and TRBJ1-5; D unclear. This CDR3 region has 14 residues. CDR1 is SNHLY, CDR2 FYNNEI, per germline. The CDR3 DNA reads as TGTGCCAACAGTGAATATGGGGAGGTAGGGCCCCAGCATTTT. This translates into CANSEYGEVGPQHF.

CDR3 nucleotides: TGCGCCAGCAGCTTAGACCCAGGTAGCAATCAGCCCCAGCATTTT. Residues: CASSLDPGSNQPQHF. The chain joins TRBV5-1 to TRBJ1-5; D is uncertain. This CDR3 is built from 15 residues. V lost 2 bases and J 0 bases, leaving 9 bases between the germline ends. Germline V gives CDR1 SGHRS, CDR2 YFSETQ.

The CDR3 region has the DNA TGCAGCGTATCTAGCGGACAGAATGTTGAAGCTTTCTTT. Translating it yields CSVSSGQNVEAFF. The V call is TRBV29-1, the J call TRBJ1-1, with a possible D match to TRBD1 (6 bases). CDR1 SQVTM and CDR2 ANQGSEA come from the germline V gene. This CDR3 comprises 13 residues. The germline V and J ends were trimmed by 6 bases and 7 bases, with 18 bases remaining between them.